This T cell receptor beta chain was sequenced in a study of blood T cell repertoires in COVID-19. Study context: Acute-phase and convalescent COVID-19 samples originated in the United States, Italy and Spain. From T cells, B-cell-depleted T cells, or PBMCs came the material, which was cDNA or gDNA.

Authors' data handling: Amplifying reference gene primers gave estimates of nucleated cell counts. The table came from immunoSEQ multiplex PCR; TCRdb's copy has only in-frame clones and leaves some out. V, J and clone size reflect that table, while D and trimming were determined from the DNA. Counted here are roughly 56,000 clones, 90% occurring once; the ten biggest clones make up about 12%. Sequencing input: peripheral blood. The origin of this receptor is a man in his sixties with active COVID-19.

The CDR3 reads CASSLRSSGVETQYF. As DNA, the CDR3 is TGCGCCAGCAGCCTGAGGTCTAGCGGGGTAGAGACCCAGTACTTC. V and J are TRBV5-1 and TRBJ2-5; 9 nucleotides align to TRBD2. The CDR3 is made up of 15 amino acids. Looked up from germline, CDR1 is SGHRS and CDR2 is YFSETQ. Trimming removed 4 bases from V and 4 bases from J; junction bases left unmatched: 8.